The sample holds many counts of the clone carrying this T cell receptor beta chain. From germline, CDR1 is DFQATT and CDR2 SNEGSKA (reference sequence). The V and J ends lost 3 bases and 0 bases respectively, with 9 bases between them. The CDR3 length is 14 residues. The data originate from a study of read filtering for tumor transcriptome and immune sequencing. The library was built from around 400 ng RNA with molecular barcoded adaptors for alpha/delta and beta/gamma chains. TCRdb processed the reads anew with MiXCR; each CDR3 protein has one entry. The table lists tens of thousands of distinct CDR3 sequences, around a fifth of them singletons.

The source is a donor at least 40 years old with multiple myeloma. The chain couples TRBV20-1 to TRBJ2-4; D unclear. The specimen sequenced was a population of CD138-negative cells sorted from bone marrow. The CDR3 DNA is TGCAGTGCTAGTCCCCGGTTAGCCAAAAACATTCAGTACTTC. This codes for CSASPRLAKNIQYF.